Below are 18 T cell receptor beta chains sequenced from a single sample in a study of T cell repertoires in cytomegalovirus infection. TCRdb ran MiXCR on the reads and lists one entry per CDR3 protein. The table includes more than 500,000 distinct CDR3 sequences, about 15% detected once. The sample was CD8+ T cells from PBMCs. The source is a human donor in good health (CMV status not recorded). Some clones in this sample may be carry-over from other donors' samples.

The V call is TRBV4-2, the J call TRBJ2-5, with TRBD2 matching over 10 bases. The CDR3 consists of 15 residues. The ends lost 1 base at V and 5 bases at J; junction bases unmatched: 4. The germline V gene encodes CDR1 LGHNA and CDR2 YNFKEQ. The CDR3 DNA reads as TGTGCCAGCAGCCAAGTAGCGGGGGGAAAGGAGACCCAGTACTTC. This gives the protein CASSQVAGGKETQYF.

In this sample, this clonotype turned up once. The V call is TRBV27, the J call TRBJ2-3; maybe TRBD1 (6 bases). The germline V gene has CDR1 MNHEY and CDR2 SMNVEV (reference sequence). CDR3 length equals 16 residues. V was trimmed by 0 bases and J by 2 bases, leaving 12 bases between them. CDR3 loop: CASSLSVGHYTDTQYF. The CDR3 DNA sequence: TGTGCCAGCAGTTTATCAGTGGGACACTACACAGATACGCAGTATTTT.

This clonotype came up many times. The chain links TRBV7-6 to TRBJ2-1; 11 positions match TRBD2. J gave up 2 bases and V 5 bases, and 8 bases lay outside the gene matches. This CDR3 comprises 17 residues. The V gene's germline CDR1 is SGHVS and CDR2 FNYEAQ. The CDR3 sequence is CASSPALAGEPYNEQFF. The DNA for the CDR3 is TGTGCCAGCAGCCCTGCACTAGCGGGAGAACCCTACAATGAGCAGTTCTTC.

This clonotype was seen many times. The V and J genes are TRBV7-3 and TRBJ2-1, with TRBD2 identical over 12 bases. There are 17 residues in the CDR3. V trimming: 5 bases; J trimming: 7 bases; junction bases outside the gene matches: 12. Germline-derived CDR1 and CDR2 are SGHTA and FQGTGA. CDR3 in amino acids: CASSLKPLAGGWNEQFF. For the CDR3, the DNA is TGTGCCAGCAGCCTAAAACCTCTAGCGGGGGGGTGGAATGAGCAGTTCTTC.

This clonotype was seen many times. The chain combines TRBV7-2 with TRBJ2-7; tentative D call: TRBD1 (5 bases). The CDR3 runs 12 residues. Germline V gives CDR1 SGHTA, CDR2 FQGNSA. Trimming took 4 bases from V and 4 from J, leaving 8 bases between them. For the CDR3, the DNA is TGTGCCAGCAGCTGGACACTGTACGAGCAGTACTTC. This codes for CASSWTLYEQYF.

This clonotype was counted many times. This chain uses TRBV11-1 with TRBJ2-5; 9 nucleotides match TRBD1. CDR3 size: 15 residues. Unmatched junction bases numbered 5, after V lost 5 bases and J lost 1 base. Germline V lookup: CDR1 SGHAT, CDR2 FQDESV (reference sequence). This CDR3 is CASSPGTGSQETQYF. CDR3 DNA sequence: TGTGCCAGCAGCCCCGGGACAGGGTCCCAAGAGACCCAGTACTTC.

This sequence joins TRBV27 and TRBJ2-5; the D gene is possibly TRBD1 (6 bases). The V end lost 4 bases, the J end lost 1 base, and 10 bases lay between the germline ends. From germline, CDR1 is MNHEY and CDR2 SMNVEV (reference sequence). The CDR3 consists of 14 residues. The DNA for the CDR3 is TGTGCCAGCAGTTCACAGGGATCCCAAGAGACCCAGTACTTC. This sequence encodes CASSSQGSQETQYF.

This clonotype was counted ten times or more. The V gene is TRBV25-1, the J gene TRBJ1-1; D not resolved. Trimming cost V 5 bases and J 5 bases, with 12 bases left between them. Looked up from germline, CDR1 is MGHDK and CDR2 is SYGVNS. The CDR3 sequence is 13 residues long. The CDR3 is CASSTRWGTEAFF. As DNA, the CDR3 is TGTGCCAGCAGTACCCGGTGGGGAACTGAAGCTTTCTTT.

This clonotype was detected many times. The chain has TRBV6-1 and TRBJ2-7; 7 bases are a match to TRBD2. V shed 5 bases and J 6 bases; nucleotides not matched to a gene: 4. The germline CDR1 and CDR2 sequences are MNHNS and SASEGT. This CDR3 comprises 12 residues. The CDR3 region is CASSYRGGEQYF. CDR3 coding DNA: TGTGCCAGCAGTTACCGCGGGGGCGAGCAGTACTTC.

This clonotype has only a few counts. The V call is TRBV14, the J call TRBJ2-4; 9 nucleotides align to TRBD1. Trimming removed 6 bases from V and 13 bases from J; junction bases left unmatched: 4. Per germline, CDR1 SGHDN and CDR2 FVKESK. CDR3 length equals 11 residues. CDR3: CASRDRGPQYF. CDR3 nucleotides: TGTGCCAGCAGGGACAGGGGCCCACAGTACTTC. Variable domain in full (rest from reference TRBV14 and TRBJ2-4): EAGVTQFPSHSVIEKGQTVTLRCDPISGHDNLYWYRRVMGKEIKFLLHFVKESKQDESGMPNNRFLAERTGGTYSTLKVQPAELEDSGVYFCASRDRGPQYFGAGTRLSVL.

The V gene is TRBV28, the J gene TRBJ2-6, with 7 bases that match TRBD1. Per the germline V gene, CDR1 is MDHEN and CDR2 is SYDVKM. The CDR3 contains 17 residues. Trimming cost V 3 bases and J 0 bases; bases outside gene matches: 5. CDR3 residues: CASSFLGQISGANVLTF. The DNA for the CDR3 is TGTGCCAGCAGTTTTCTGGGACAGATCTCTGGGGCCAACGTCCTGACTTTC.

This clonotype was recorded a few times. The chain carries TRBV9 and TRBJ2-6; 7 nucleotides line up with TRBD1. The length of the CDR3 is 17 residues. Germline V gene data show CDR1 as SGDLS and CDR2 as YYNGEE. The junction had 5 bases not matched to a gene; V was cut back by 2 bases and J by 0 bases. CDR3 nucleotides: TGTGCCAGCAGCGTGGGGACAGTGCGCTCTGGGGCCAACGTCCTGACTTTC. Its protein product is CASSVGTVRSGANVLTF. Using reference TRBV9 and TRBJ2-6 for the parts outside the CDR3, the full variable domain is DSGVTQTPKHLITATGQRVTLRCSPRSGDLSVYWYQQSLDQGLQFLIQYYNGEERAKGNILERFSAQQFPDLHSELNLSSLELGDSALYFCASSVGTVRSGANVLTFGAGSRLTVL.

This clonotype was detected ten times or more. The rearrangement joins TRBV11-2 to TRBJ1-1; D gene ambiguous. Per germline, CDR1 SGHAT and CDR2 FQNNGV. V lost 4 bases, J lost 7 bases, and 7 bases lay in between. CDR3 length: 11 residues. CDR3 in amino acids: CASSSNLEAFF. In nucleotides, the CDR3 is TGTGCCAGCAGCTCCAACCTTGAAGCTTTCTTT.

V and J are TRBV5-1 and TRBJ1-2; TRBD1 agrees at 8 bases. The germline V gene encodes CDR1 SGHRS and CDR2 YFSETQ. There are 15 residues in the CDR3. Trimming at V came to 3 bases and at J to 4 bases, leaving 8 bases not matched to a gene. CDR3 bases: TGCGCCAGCAGCTCAAGACAGGGGATCGTCTATGGCTACACCTTC. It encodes CASSSRQGIVYGYTF.

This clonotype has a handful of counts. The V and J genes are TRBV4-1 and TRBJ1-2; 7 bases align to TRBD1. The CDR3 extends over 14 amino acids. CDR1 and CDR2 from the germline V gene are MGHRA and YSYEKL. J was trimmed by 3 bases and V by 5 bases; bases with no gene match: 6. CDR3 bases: TGCGCCAGCAGCTACTTGCAGGGGGACTATGGCTACACCTTC. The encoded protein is CASSYLQGDYGYTF.

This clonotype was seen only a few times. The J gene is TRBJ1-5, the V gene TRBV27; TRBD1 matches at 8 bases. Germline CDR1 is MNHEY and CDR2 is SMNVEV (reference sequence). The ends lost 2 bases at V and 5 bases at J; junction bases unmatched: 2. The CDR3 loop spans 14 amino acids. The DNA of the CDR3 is TGTGCCAGCAGTTTACGGACAGGGCATCAGCCCCAGCATTTT. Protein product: CASSLRTGHQPQHF.

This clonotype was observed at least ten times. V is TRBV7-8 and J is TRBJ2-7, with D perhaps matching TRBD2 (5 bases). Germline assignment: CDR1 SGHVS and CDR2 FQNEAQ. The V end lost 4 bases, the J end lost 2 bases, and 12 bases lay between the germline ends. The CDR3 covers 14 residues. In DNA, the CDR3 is TGTGCCAGCAGCTCCGGAGGAGATCCCTACGAGCAGTACTTC. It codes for CASSSGGDPYEQYF.

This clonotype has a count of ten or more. The CDR3 sequence is CASSFRGHNQPQHF. The CDR3 nucleotides read TGTGCCAGCAGTTTCAGAGGGCACAATCAGCCCCAGCATTTT. The chain joins TRBV27 to TRBJ1-5; D unresolved. The CDR3 is 14 residues long. V lost 3 bases, J lost 3 bases, and 9 bases lay in between. Per the germline V gene, CDR1 is MNHEY and CDR2 is SMNVEV (reference sequence).